This T cell receptor beta chain was identified during a study of shared clonotypes between healthy human individuals. Study summary: The donors, a couple of women and a few men, were aged 18 to 49. Per-donor plates numbered three CD4 naive, three CD4 memory, two CD8 naive and one CD8 memory. Findings and limits, study-wide: The donor pool, a small one, limited the genetic and exposure-history diversity represented.

The CDR3 is 15 amino acids. Germline CDR1 and CDR2: SNHLY and FYNNEI. Trimming removed 6 bases from V and 2 bases from J, with 16 bases in between. Method: immunoSEQ multiplex PCR; TCRdb's copy keeps in-frame clones and lacks some. The table includes roughly 2.4 million clones, nearly 97% detected once. As for this clone: Its antigen is unidentified.

Input material: naive CD4+ T cells sorted from blood. Subset given: CD45RA+ positively selected. This sequence originates from a man between 18 and 35 years old in good health. The J gene is TRBJ2-5, the V gene TRBV2; D uncertain. The CDR3 loop reads CASSLSTLLQETQYF. The CDR3 DNA reads TGTGCCAGCAGCCTATCGACTCTACTGCAAGAGACCCAGTACTTC.